The 27 T cell receptor beta chains in this list originate from one sample, sequenced in a study of T-cell reconstitution after alpha-beta-depleted transplantation in children. Unique molecular identifiers featured in how the TCRbeta library was prepared. In TCRdb, the PCR reads were re-called with MiXCR into one record per CDR3 protein. The sample includes hundreds of thousands of distinct CDR3 sequences, 9.5% to 10% of them seen just once. The sequencing used PBMCs from the stem cell graft donor, collected from the stem cell graft. The receptors come from a human donor who donated a stem cell graft to a child with SCID.

V is TRBV12-3 or TRBV12-4 and J is TRBJ1-1, with TRBD1 as a possible D gene (5 bases). The ends were cut back, 10 bases at V and 2 bases at J, with 14 bases in the middle. This CDR3 is 13 amino acids long. This chain's CDR3 is CANSLTGNTEAFF. CDR3 in DNA: TGTGCCAACAGCCTAACAGGAAACACTGAAGCTTTCTTT.

The rearrangement links TRBV12-3 or TRBV12-4 to TRBJ2-6; D is undetermined. This CDR3 has 16 residues. Trimming took off 7 bases at V and 0 bases at J, with 13 bases between the two ends. The CDR3 DNA sequence: TGTGCCAGCACCCCCCTGGTCTTCTCTGGGGCCAACGTCCTGACTTTC. Protein product: CASTPLVFSGANVLTF.

V and J are TRBV6-5 and TRBJ2-1; D might be TRBD1 (6 bases). Germline V gene lookup returns CDR1 MNHEY and CDR2 SVGAGI. The CDR3 totals 16 residues. With 2 bases removed from V and 9 bases from J, the gap between germline ends came to 20 bases. Written as DNA, the CDR3 is TGTGCCAGCAGTTACGTTCACGGGGACACCCCTCTTGAGCAGTTCTTC. Translating gives CASSYVHGDTPLEQFF.

This clonotype was counted between two and nine times. The chain is built from TRBV3-1 and TRBJ2-3; 9 bases align to TRBD1. This CDR3 is built from 15 residues. After removal of 1 base from V and 4 bases from J, the junction contained 3 bases not matched to a gene. Germline CDR1 is LGHDT and CDR2 is YNNKEL (reference sequence). The chain's CDR3 is CASSQVQGAADTQYF. CDR3 coding DNA: TGTGCCAGCAGCCAAGTACAGGGGGCCGCAGATACGCAGTATTTT.

The rearrangement uses TRBV12-3 or TRBV12-4 and TRBJ2-3; perhaps TRBD1 as D (6 bases). The CDR3 is 14 amino acids. Trimming removed 1 base at V and 6 bases at J, with 11 bases between. CDR3 in DNA: TGTGCCAGCAGTTTAGGCAGGGGATCGGATACGCAGTATTTT. It specifies CASSLGRGSDTQYF.

The sample holds a few counts of this clonotype. The genes are TRBV12-3 or TRBV12-4 and TRBJ2-6; 8 positions match TRBD1. V lost 5 bases and J lost 0; bases outside the gene matches: 3. The CDR3 runs 16 residues. Written as DNA, the CDR3 is TGTGCCAGCAGTACCGACAGGGGCTCTGGGGCCAACGTCCTGACTTTC. This translates into CASSTDRGSGANVLTF.

This chain uses TRBV29-1 with TRBJ2-1; D might be TRBD1 (6 bases). CDR3 length: 14 amino acids. The V gene lost 4 bases and the J gene lost 2 bases, with 12 bases spanning the gap. Per the germline V gene, CDR1 is SQVTM and CDR2 is ANQGSEA. The CDR3 nucleotides read TGCAGCGTTGCGGGTACAGGGACCTACAATGAGCAGTTCTTC. Translation: CSVAGTGTYNEQFF.

This clonotype was found a few times. This chain uses TRBV7-2 with TRBJ2-3; the D is unclear. CDR1 is SGHTA, CDR2 FQGNSA, per germline. The CDR3 is made up of 13 amino acids. The V end lost 5 bases, the J end lost 8 bases, and 14 bases lay between the germline ends. The CDR3 reads CASSPRTGGTQYF. The CDR3 DNA is TGTGCCAGCAGCCCGAGGACGGGTGGTACGCAGTATTTT.

This clonotype was seen a handful of times. The CDR3 loop is CAISGPTGGGGQETQYF. CDR3 DNA sequence: TGTGCCATCAGTGGCCCGACAGGGGGCGGTGGACAAGAGACCCAGTACTTC. This chain connects TRBV10-3 to TRBJ2-5, with 10 bases identical to TRBD1. This CDR3 is 17 amino acids long. CDR1 and CDR2 from the germline V gene are ENHRY and SYGVKD. Germline trimming cut 4 bases from V and 2 bases from J; bases unmatched to any gene: 10.

The chain has TRBV7-3 and TRBJ2-1; 7 bases match TRBD1. This CDR3 comprises 17 residues. The V and J ends lost 5 bases and 0 bases, in that order; junction bases with no gene match: 10. From germline, CDR1 is SGHTA and CDR2 FQGTGA. The CDR3 DNA reads TGTGCCAGCAGCGCCGTTGGACAGGCCAGCTCCTACAATGAGCAGTTCTTC. Translated: CASSAVGQASSYNEQFF.

This chain links TRBV12-3 or TRBV12-4 with TRBJ1-2, with 8 bases that match TRBD1. This CDR3 is built from 14 residues. Germline trimming cut 5 bases from V and 3 bases from J; bases unmatched to any gene: 5. CDR3 sequence: CASSPDRDYYGYTF. CDR3 nucleotide sequence: TGTGCCAGCAGTCCGGACAGGGATTACTATGGCTACACCTTC.

Notes on this clonotype: One end of the junction does not line up with germline, which may come from a read error. This chain joins TRBV12-3 or TRBV12-4 and TRBJ2-5, with D possibly matching TRBD2 (6 bases). The CDR3 length is 13 residues. The CDR3 DNA reads as TGTGCCAGCACCTTGTGGGGGGAAGAGACCCGGTACTTC. Translated, it gives CASTLWGEETRYF.

This clonotype has a handful of counts. This chain links TRBV11-2 with TRBJ1-2; D uncertain. CDR1 and CDR2 from the germline V gene are SGHAT and FQNNGV. Trimming stripped 3 bases from V and 8 bases from J, with 10 bases between. The CDR3 totals 12 residues. This CDR3 is CASSFLVGGYTF. CDR3 DNA sequence: TGTGCCAGCAGCTTTCTCGTGGGCGGCTACACCTTC.

This clonotype was counted only a few times. The J gene is TRBJ2-1, the V gene TRBV5-1, with a possible D match to TRBD2 (5 bases). Germline loops: CDR1 SGHRS, CDR2 YFSETQ. The CDR3 covers 16 residues. Trimming cost V 2 bases and J 4 bases, with 16 bases left between them. The CDR3 reads CASSFVDGGRYNEQFF. Here the CDR3 DNA reads TGCGCCAGCAGCTTTGTCGACGGAGGACGATACAATGAGCAGTTCTTC.

The chain couples TRBV11-3 to TRBJ2-1; 9 positions agree with TRBD1. V lost 1 base, J lost 7 bases, and 8 bases stayed unmatched. Germline assignment: CDR1 SGHNT and CDR2 YENEEA. The CDR3 covers 16 residues. The CDR3 region is CASSLGLDRGQNEQFF. DNA for the CDR3: TGTGCCAGCAGCTTAGGATTGGACAGGGGCCAAAATGAGCAGTTCTTC.

Only a few counts were recorded for this clonotype. The chain has TRBV20-1 and TRBJ1-2; 8 nucleotides agree with TRBD1. This CDR3 has 12 residues. CDR1 DFQATT and CDR2 SNEGSKA come from the germline V gene (reference sequence). This CDR3 reads CRVVGQGYGYTF. CDR3 coding DNA: TGCAGGGTTGTTGGACAGGGCTATGGCTACACCTTC.

V is TRBV21-1 and J is TRBJ1-3; TRBD1 is taken as the D call from the table, unchecked against the DNA. TRBV21-1 is deemed a pseudogene. This CDR3 comprises 14 residues. The CDR3 DNA follows: TGTGCCAGCAGCATGGGGACAGAAGGAAACACCATATATTTT. Translating it yields CASSMGTEGNTIYF.

DNA for the CDR3: TGTGCCAGCAGCCGGATAGGACAGGGCCAGGGCGATACGCAGTATTTT. Encoded protein: CASSRIGQGQGDTQYF. The chain couples TRBV3-1 to TRBJ2-3, with 8 bases fitting TRBD1. This CDR3 is built from 16 residues. The J segment lost 6 bases and the V segment lost 4 bases, leaving 12 bases of the junction unmatched. The V gene's germline CDR1 is LGHDT and CDR2 YNNKEL (reference sequence).

This chain connects TRBV5-1 to TRBJ2-7, with D hard to call. With 0 bases removed from V and 6 bases from J, the gap between germline ends came to 10 bases. The CDR3 has 13 amino acids. CDR1 is SGHRS and CDR2 is YFSETQ in the germline V gene. The CDR3 DNA reads as TGCGCCAGCAGCTTGGGTGGATCTCCCGAGCAGTACTTC. It yields the protein CASSLGGSPEQYF.

With regard to this clonotype: One end of the junction varies from germline; a read error may be responsible. The chain uses TRBV6-1 and TRBJ1-5; D uncertain. There are 15 residues in the CDR3. Germline CDR1 and CDR2: MNHNS and SASEGT. The CDR3 here is CASSEGHLSNQSQHF. The CDR3, as DNA: TGTGCCAGCAGTGAAGGTCATCTTAGCAATCAGTCCCAGCATTTT.

The chain carries TRBV5-1 and TRBJ2-7; TRBD1 matches 10 bases. The J segment lost 4 bases and the V segment lost 7 bases, leaving 8 bases of the junction unmatched. Germline V gene sequence: CDR1 SGHRS, CDR2 YFSETQ. The CDR3 is 14 amino acids. The CDR3 nucleotides read TGCGCCAGCGGGCAAGGACAGGGGGTTTACGAGCAGTACTTC. Its translation is CASGQGQGVYEQYF.

This clonotype was observed a few times. The chain links TRBV9 to TRBJ2-7; unclear D gene. The CDR3 is made up of 14 amino acids. Germline V gene lookup returns CDR1 SGDLS and CDR2 YYNGEE. V was clipped by 2 bases and J by 4 bases, with 13 bases between them. CDR3 in amino acids: CASSVDGVGYEQYF. The CDR3 nucleotides are TGTGCCAGCAGCGTGGACGGAGTTGGGTACGAGCAGTACTTC. The full variable domain, rest sourced from reference TRBV9 and TRBJ2-7, is DSGVTQTPKHLITATGQRVTLRCSPRSGDLSVYWYQQSLDQGLQFLIQYYNGEERAKGNILERFSAQQFPDLHSELNLSSLELGDSALYFCASSVDGVGYEQYFGPGTRLTVT.

V is TRBV12-3 or TRBV12-4 and J is TRBJ1-1; D possibly corresponds to TRBD1 (6 bases). Trimming shortened V by 5 bases and J by 7 bases, and 8 bases separated the two germline ends. The length of the CDR3 is 11 residues. The CDR3 DNA sequence: TGTGCCAGCAGTAAGGGGGGTGAAGCTTTCTTT. Its translation is CASSKGGEAFF.

This clonotype has a count of ten or more. V gene TRBV20-1 combines with J gene TRBJ1-2; a weak D match, TRBD1 (6 bases). CDR3 size: 12 residues. Germline CDR1 DFQATT, CDR2 SNEGSKA (reference sequence). Trimming cost V 2 bases and J 6 bases, with 10 bases left between them. The CDR3 sequence: CSARTGGHGYTF. The CDR3 coding sequence is TGCAGTGCTAGAACGGGGGGCCATGGCTACACCTTC.

There are a few counts of this clonotype. V gene TRBV20-1 combines with J gene TRBJ2-3; D is undetermined. Germline V gene sequence: CDR1 DFQATT, CDR2 SNEGSKA (reference sequence). V lost 4 bases, J lost 1 base, and 6 bases lay in between. This CDR3 comprises 12 residues. CDR3 nucleotides: TGCAGTGCTACTGGGGGCACAGATACGCAGTATTTT. It translates to CSATGGTDTQYF.

CDR3 coding DNA: TGCGCCAGCAGCCTTAACAGGGGAGCAACCTACGAGCAGTACTTC. This translates into CASSLNRGATYEQYF. The J gene is TRBJ2-7, the V gene TRBV4-1; TRBD1 matches at 7 bases. CDR3 length: 15 residues. With V trimmed by 4 bases and J by 2 bases, 8 bases remained unmatched. Germline V gene sequence: CDR1 MGHRA, CDR2 YSYEKL.

A few counts support this clonotype. The V gene is TRBV12-3 or TRBV12-4, the J gene TRBJ2-1, with unresolved D. The CDR3 sequence is 12 residues long. Trimming shortened V by 7 bases and J by 2 bases, and 6 bases separated the two germline ends. As DNA, the CDR3 is TGTGCCAGCAAATGGGCCTACAATGAGCAGTTCTTC. Translating gives CASKWAYNEQFF.